This paragraph covers one TCR beta chain sequence. What antigen it recognizes has not been identified. Base quality data are lacking; no much larger clone is found one base away. The time point label on this specimen signifies: baseline before first vaccination. The vaccinee samples were drawn from two UK trials, COV001 and COV002, one of which was a single-blind randomized controlled phase 2/3 trial testing AZD1222 (ChAdOx1 nCoV-19) in healthy adults. For TCRbeta chain sequencing, PBMC samples from trial participants were taken at day 0 and at day 28 after the second dose. The data were taken from a study of T cell responses to AZD1222 COVID-19 vaccine (dated by TCRdb to 2020 to 2022). Regarding the complete study: AZD1222 recipients given second doses at about 4 weeks or at about 12 weeks were pooled, since spike-specific TCR depth and breadth were not found to differ between the two schedules. TCR sequencing was performed for 230 to 250 trial participants, of whom about 200 were given two doses of AZD1222 and some 26 were given two doses of MenACWY control vaccine. Trial participants were enrolled into age subgroups of 18-55, 56-69 and 70-plus years, which contained approximately 150, 28 and 58 TCR-sequenced participants, respectively. Broader findings and caveats from the paper: A significant rise in spike-specific TCR breadth and depth was observed after two AZD1222 doses relative to day 0 and relative to MenACWY recipients. No day 14 peak-response samples were available, so repertoires were characterized only after the peak T cell response. Conclusions about previously exposed vaccinees are limited, since just five or six AZD1222 recipients were seropositive for SARS-CoV-2 at baseline. Nearly half of unique spike-specific TCRs reportedly recognized epitopes outside regions mutated in the B.1.351 and B.1.1.7 variants. Participants were mostly white British, with more females than males. The authors suggested clonal diversity may have been underestimated. The vaccine-associated CD4 TCRs covered the entire spike protein, and the dominant responses fell in regions 160-218 and 743-854. The 56-69-year group was small, and its depth increase did not reach significance, likely because of low power.

CDR1 is given as SGDLS and CDR2 as YYNGEE, both from the germline V gene. Trimming takes 2 bases off V and 7 bases off J; junction bases not matched to a gene: 7. From cysteine to phenylalanine, the CDR3 is 15 amino acids long. The read is trimmed to its CDR3 DNA, 45 bases read in frame from base 1. The CDR3 regions of human TCRbeta chains were subjected to immunosequencing. From the authors' description of their analysis: TCRs in the repertoires were compared against a reference library of SARS-CoV-2-specific TCRs that had been generated with the MIRA antigen-specificity platform. Breadth was defined as the fraction of unique TCRs that were SARS-CoV-2-associated. Depth was defined as the fraction of total T cells that were SARS-CoV-2-associated. Using the MIRA data, each spike-specific TCR was assigned both to the spike region to which the TCR was reactive and to a CD4 or CD8 class. Log10-transformed breadth and depth values were compared by one-way ANOVA with Sidak's multiple comparisons tests. The clones in this table, taken by TCRdb from immuneACCESS, are in-frame only. Not every clone is retained; where verified, under half of the shortfall comes from an unresolved V gene, and the cause of the rest is unknown. That table is the source of V, J and clone size, and D and trimming were worked out from the DNA. The sample records around 65,000 clones, approximately 80% of which are singletons. The top ten constitute 11% to 15% of the sample.

This sequence originates from an adult in good health. The sequence is built from TRBV9 and TRBJ2-1, with 9 bases matching TRBD2. Source: peripheral blood, taken on day 0 of AZD1222 vaccination. The CDR3 here reads CASSVASGGYNEQFF. The sequence in DNA is TGTGCCAGCAGCGTTGCGAGCGGGGGGTATAATGAGCAGTTCTTC.